The rows below give T cell receptor beta chains drawn from one sample of a study of blood T cells in healthy people across ages. TCRdb processed the 5' RACE reads anew with MiXCR; each CDR3 protein has one entry. The data contain 650,000 to 1,000,000 distinct CDR3 sequences, roughly 40% of them seen just once; the ten biggest clones take up under 15%. Sequenced material: blood. These receptors originate from a man aged 18 to 30 in good health. Each CDR3 is given with its conserved first and last residue. The D gene is left open where the match is weak. Clone size is given for some rows only: seen once, a few or many times, or a class if the clone is expanded.

D	size	J	V	CDR3
-	-	TRBJ1-5	TRBV20-1	CSATRGTTNLPQNF
-	-	TRBJ2-1	TRBV3-1	CASSPPGWDEQFF
TRBD2	-	TRBJ2-7	TRBV4-1	CASSQLLAGVVIAEQYF
TRBD1	few	TRBJ2-1	TRBV7-2	CASSVRQGTTYNEQFF
-	-	TRBJ1-4	TRBV2	CASRGACEKLFF
-	many	TRBJ2-1	TRBV28	CASSLELGVGQSYNEQFF
-	-	TRBJ2-5	TRBV6-2/TRBV6-3	CASSWTYRWARLGEQYF
TRBD1	-	TRBJ2-5	TRBV12-3/TRBV12-4	CASSATGAETQYF
TRBD2	many	TRBJ2-5	TRBV20-1	CSARTSGALRETQYF
-	-	TRBJ1-2	TRBV18	CASSPQGNFNYGYTF
-	many	TRBJ1-2	TRBV12-3/TRBV12-4	CASSLLGPERGYTF
-	once	TRBJ2-4	TRBV2	CASRLSADDGNIQYF
TRBD1	few	TRBJ1-4	TRBV4-3	CASSRAGTGSEKLFF
-	few	TRBJ1-3	TRBV20-1	CSARSSSLYSDTIYF
-	-	TRBJ2-1	TRBV4-3	CASSQEMPALGSYNEQFF
-	-	TRBJ1-1	TRBV10-3	CAISDEYLNTEAFF
-	few	TRBJ2-7	TRBV5-5	CASSSDRVQYF
TRBD1	-	TRBJ1-5	TRBV20-1	CSAHSGQGLDQPQHF
-	many	TRBJ1-2	TRBV21-1	CATLKAPRVLGICTF
-	few	TRBJ1-5	TRBV2	CASSESGAGAYSNQPQHF
-	-	TRBJ2-3	TRBV12-3/TRBV12-4	CASIHGRGTDTQYF
TRBD2	-	TRBJ2-5	TRBV4-3	CVGSQEIGTSGETQYF
-	-	TRBJ1-2	TRBV2	CASSERRRDYGYTF
TRBD1	-	TRBJ1-2	TRBV29-1	CSVDRVGGGYTF
TRBD1	-	TRBJ1-1	TRBV3-1	CASSQGQGLMNTEAFF